The TCR beta chain under discussion was sequenced for a study of a mutant IDH1 vaccine in newly diagnosed glioma. Study-level background: Following radiotherapy alone, or alongside temozolomide cycles, vaccination was started after an interval of 4-6 weeks. Patients had received radiotherapy, temozolomide, or both previously, most receiving both. Visits V12 and V13 fell at weeks 35 and 47, respectively.

General study points: Across multiple MHC alleles, about 95% of patients had vaccine-induced responses.

This clone was seen only a few times. No antigen is known for it. The protocol was immunoSEQ multiplex PCR, while the TCRdb copy is restricted to in-frame clones and leaves out a portion. This sample has tens of thousands of clones, with roughly four fifths found just once. This CDR3 is built from 15 residues. Between the trimmed V and J ends, which lost 0 bases and 1 base, there was a span of 10 bases. Germline-derived CDR1 and CDR2 are LGHNA and YNFKEQ. The sample's time point: week 35, safety follow-up. A 20-mer mutant IDH1 peptide at 300 ug was injected subcutaneously with topical imiquimod. The source material was PBMCs, sampled from a glioma patient whose treatment included an IDH1 peptide vaccine. V is TRBV4-2 and J is TRBJ2-7; D is perhaps TRBD2 (5 bases). The TCR originated in a woman aged 18-30 years with glioma. The CDR3 protein is CASSQDSGYSYEQYF. CDR3 DNA sequence: TGTGCCAGCAGCCAAGATTCGGGATATTCCTACGAGCAGTACTTC.